This TCR beta chain emerged from a study of beta chain features in type 1 diabetes. Whole-study context: Some 99 million sorted cells were examined across all samples. Overall study findings and caveats: The influence of HLA type on TCRB rearrangement stayed undetermined.

By way of CD45RO/CCR7/CD25/CD127/CD95/CD27, the CD4+ regulatory, stem cell-like memory, central memory and naive cells were sorted. About this clone: The antigen remains unidentified.

The entirety of the isolated RNA underwent reverse transcription, so expressed TCRB transcripts were sequenced. TCRdb's table, derived via immunoSEQ multiplex PCR, lists solely in-frame clones and lacks some. The sample lists a few hundred thousand clones, less than 20% occurring once. The V end lost 3 bases, the J end lost 3 bases, and 12 bases lay between the germline ends. CDR1 and CDR2 from the germline V gene are SGHAT and FQNNGV. There are 14 residues in the CDR3. Material for sequencing was naive CD4+ T cells from blood. This chain joins TRBV11-2 and TRBJ2-7; no firm D call. This TCR was sampled from a woman aged 18-35 years in good health. CDR3 DNA: TGTGCCAGCAGCTTCGACTCGCAGTTCTACGAGCAGTACTTC. This translates into CASSFDSQFYEQYF.